This T cell receptor (beta chain) was recovered during a study of breast tumors, draining lymph nodes, adjacent tissues. Axillary draining lymph nodes of breast cancer patients supplied the node samples. Findings and limits, study-wide: Tumor TCR diversity was below lymph nodes but above nontumor tissue. Data fit most tumor T cells coming from lymph node, expanding in tumor. Data only fit, rather than demonstrated, lymph node origin of most tumor T cells.

The CDR3 contains 16 residues. V lost 5 bases and J 1 base, leaving 14 bases between the germline ends. From germline, CDR1 is MNHNY and CDR2 SVGAGI (reference sequence). One entry per CDR3 protein, called by TCRdb with MiXCR from the multiplex PCR reads. This sample has approximately 230,000 distinct CDR3 sequences; less than 35% occur once, and the top ten carry 3% to 4%. This clonotype was seen only a few times. Its target is not known. What was sequenced was axillary lymph node tissue. This rearrangement joins TRBV6-6 to TRBJ2-2, with D perhaps matching TRBD1 (5 bases). The clonotype originates from a female donor with breast cancer. Some clones in this sample may be carry-over from other donors' samples. The CDR3, as DNA: TGTGCCAGCAGTCACCCCATCAGGGAGAACACCGGGGAGCTGTTTTTT. This gives the protein CASSHPIRENTGELFF.